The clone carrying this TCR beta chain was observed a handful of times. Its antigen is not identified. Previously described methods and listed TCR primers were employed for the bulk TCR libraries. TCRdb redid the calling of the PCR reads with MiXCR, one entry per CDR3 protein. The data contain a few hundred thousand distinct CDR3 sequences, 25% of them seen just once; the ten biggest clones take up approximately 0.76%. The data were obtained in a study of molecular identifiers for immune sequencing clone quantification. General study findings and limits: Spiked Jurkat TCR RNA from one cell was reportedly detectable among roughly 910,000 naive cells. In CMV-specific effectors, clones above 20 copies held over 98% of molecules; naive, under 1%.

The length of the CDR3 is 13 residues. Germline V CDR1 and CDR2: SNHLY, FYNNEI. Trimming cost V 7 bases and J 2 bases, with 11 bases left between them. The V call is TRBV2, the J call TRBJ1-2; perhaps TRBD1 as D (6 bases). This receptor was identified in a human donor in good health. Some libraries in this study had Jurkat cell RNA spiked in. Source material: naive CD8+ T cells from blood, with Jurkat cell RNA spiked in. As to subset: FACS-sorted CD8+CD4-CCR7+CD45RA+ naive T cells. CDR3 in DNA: TGTGCCAGCAAGGCAGGGGAGAACTATGGCTACACCTTC. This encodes CASKAGENYGYTF.